This T cell receptor beta chain is from a study of identical twins (dated by TCRdb to the mid-2010s). Describing the broader study: To test whether fetal clonotypes persist, this study deep-sequenced TCR alpha and beta repertoires from monozygotic twins, from unrelated adults of various ages, and from cord blood. To rule out contamination, the twin experiments were replicated at different times with different library preparation protocols. Broad study findings and their caveats: Invariant T cells such as MAIT and iNKT could partly confound zero-insertion analyses, though diverse VJ usage argued against this for most clonotypes. Excess twin sharing in beta out-of-frame sequences was weaker because fewer shared sequences lowered the signal-to-noise ratio. Because the same donors could not be followed over many years, the conclusions depended on cross-sectional statistical analysis. Out-of-frame TCR alpha sharing in monozygotic twins was systematically underestimated by recombination models, whereas sharing between unrelated individuals was in agreement with the recombination models. Abundant cord blood beta clonotypes carried fewer insertions; young adult naive repertoires showed a weaker similar trend, while memory repertoires showed none. Out-of-frame TCR alpha sequences shared between twins showed an excess of low generation-probability sequences compared with coincidental sharing between unrelated individuals.

All donors were healthy Caucasians. The twin cohort consisted of three pairs of female monozygotic twins, all aged 18 to 29 years. CD4+ and CD8+ T cell populations were isolated with positive isolation kits from Invitrogen. Library generation was performed with 5' RACE. The sequencer was an Illumina HiSeq 2000. Template switching added a universal primer binding site, and the final cDNA carried a unique molecular identifier that allowed TCR cDNA molecules to be counted accurately. Specific primers in the conserved constant-segment region were used to synthesize first-strand cDNA for TCR alpha and beta chains. To control for contamination, every cDNA library carried two barcodes: a SMART-Mk sample barcode plus Illumina barcodes. TruSeq adapter sequences and Illumina sample barcodes were added in two successive PCR steps. TCR alpha and beta cDNA libraries were sequenced on the Illumina HiSeq platform with custom primers. Under the source paper's analysis protocol: MiGEC processed the raw reads to extract unique molecular identifiers, while MiXCR was used to determine the CDR3 positions. For each individual, recombination models were inferred using an EM algorithm with the repgenHMM and IGoR tools. The tcR package in R was used for shared clonotype analysis, with sharing normalized by the product of cloneset sizes. To study raw recombination free of thymic and clonal selection effects, out-of-frame nonproductive sequences were analyzed. TCRdb's own reprocessing of the public reads used fastp at Q25 and MiXCR and kept productive beta chains. A single entry per CDR3 protein holds the most common genes and DNA from its merged rows. The V and J calls here are based on TCRdb, not the publication. Across this sample there are 250,000 to 350,000 distinct CDR3 sequences, with roughly 8.6% seen only once. The ten largest account for about 7.1% of the sample.

Many counts were recorded for this clonotype. Its specific antigen is unknown. Qualities for individual bases were not recorded, and no much larger clone is one base off. The V end gives up 5 bases and the J end 4 bases, leaving 4 bases in the junction not matched to a gene. The CDR3 contains 15 residues, cysteine and phenylalanine counted. CDR3 DNA only is kept here, 45 bases in frame from base 1. The CDR1 and CDR2 encoded by the germline V gene are SGHTA and FQGNSA. This sample also appeared in a second study, on yellow fever vaccine responses in identical twins. The second study, in turn, reports: The T cell response to vaccination in identical twins was reported by the authors to appear partly convergent and partly personalized. The study precisely tracked vaccine-responding T cell clones in identical twins.

The chain uses TRBV7-2 and TRBJ2-1, and TRBD1 matches 11 of the central bases. This TCR came from a woman aged 18-30 years in good health. Sequenced input: CD8+ T cells sorted from blood. The sequenced DNA: TGTGCCAGCAGCCCAGGGACAGGGGGATACAATGAGCAGTTCTTC. Protein translation: CASSPGTGGYNEQFF.